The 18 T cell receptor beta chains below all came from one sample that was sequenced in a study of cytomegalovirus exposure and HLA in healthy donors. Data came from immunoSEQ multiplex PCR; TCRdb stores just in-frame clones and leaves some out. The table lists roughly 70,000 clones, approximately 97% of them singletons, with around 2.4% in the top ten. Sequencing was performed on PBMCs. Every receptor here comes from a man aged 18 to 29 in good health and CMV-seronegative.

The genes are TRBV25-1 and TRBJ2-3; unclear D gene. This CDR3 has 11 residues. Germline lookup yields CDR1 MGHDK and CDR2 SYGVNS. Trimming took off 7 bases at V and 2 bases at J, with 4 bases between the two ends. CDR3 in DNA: TGTGCCAGCACCTTCACAGATACGCAGTATTTT. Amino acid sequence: CASTFTDTQYF.

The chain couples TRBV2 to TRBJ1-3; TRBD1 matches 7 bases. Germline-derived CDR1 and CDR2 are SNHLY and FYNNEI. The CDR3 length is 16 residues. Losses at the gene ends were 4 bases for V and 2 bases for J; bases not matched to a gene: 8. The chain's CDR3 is CASSAWQGGAGNTIYF. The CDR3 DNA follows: TGTGCCAGCAGTGCGTGGCAGGGGGGAGCTGGAAACACCATATATTTT.

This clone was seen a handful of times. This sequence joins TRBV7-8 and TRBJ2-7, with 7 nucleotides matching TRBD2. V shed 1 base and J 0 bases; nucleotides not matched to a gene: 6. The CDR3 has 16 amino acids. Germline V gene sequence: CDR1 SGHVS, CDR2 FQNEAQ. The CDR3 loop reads CASSLGRLASSYEQYF. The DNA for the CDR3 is TGTGCCAGCAGCTTAGGGAGACTAGCCTCCTCCTACGAGCAGTACTTC.

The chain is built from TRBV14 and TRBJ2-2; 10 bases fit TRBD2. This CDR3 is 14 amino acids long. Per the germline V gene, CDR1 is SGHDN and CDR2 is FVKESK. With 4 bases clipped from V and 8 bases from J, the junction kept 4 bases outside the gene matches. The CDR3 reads CASSRLAGVGELFF. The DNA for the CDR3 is TGTGCCAGCAGCCGTCTAGCGGGAGTTGGGGAGCTGTTTTTT. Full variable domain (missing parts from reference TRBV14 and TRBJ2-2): EAGVTQFPSHSVIEKGQTVTLRCDPISGHDNLYWYRRVMGKEIKFLLHFVKESKQDESGMPNNRFLAERTGGTYSTLKVQPAELEDSGVYFCASSRLAGVGELFFGEGSRLTVL.

CDR3 amino acids: CASTDGVGGGAHNEQFF. The DNA for the CDR3 is TGTGCCAGCACTGATGGGGTCGGCGGGGGGGCCCACAATGAGCAGTTCTTC. The chain links TRBV6-1 to TRBJ2-1, with TRBD2 matching 9 bases. Germline CDR1 MNHNS, CDR2 SASEGT. The CDR3 length is 17 residues. The V and J ends lost 7 bases and 5 bases, in that order; junction bases with no gene match: 15.

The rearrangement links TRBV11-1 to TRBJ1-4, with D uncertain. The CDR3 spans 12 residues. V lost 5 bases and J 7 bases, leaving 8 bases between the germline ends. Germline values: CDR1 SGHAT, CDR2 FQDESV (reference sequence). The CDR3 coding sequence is TGTGCCAGCAGCCGACGAGGTGAAAAACTGTTTTTT. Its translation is CASSRRGEKLFF.

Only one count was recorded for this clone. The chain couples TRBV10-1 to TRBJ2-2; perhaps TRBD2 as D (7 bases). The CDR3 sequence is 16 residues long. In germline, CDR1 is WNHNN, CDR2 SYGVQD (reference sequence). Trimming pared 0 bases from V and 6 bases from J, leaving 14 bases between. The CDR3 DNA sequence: TGCGCCAGCAGTGAGTCGGGGGGGCTTGTGTCCGGGGAGCTGTTTTTT. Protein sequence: CASSESGGLVSGELFF.

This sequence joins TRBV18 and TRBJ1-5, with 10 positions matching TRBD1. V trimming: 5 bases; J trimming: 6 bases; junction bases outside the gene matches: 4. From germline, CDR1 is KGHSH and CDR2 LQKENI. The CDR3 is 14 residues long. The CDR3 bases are TGTGCCAGCTCATCCGGGACAGGGGCTCAGCCCCAGCATTTT. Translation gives CASSSGTGAQPQHF. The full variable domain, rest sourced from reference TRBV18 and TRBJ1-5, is NAGVMQNPRHLVRRRGQEARLRCSPMKGHSHVYWYRQLPEEGLKFMVYLQKENIIDESGMPKERFSAEFPKEGPSILRIQQVVRGDSAAYFCASSSGTGAQPQHFGDGTRLSIL.

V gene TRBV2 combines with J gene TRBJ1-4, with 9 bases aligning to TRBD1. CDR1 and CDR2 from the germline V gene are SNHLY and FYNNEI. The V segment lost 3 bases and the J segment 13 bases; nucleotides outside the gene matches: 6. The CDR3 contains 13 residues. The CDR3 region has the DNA TGTGCCAGCAGTGAGGGGACAGGGCCAAGACTGTTTTTT. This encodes CASSEGTGPRLFF.

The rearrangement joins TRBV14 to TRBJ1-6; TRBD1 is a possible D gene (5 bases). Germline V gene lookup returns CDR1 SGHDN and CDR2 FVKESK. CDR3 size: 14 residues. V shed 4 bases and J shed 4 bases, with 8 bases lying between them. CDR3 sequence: CASSPRGYNSPLHF. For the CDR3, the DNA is TGTGCCAGCAGCCCCCGGGGGTATAATTCACCCCTCCACTTT.

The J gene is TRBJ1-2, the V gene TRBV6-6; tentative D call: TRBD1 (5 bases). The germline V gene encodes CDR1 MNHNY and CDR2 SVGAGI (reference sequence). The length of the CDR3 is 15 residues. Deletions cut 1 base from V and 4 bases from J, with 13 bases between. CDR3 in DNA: TGTGCCAGCAGTTACTTGGGCAGCCAGGGCTATGGCTACACCTTC. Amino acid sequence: CASSYLGSQGYGYTF.

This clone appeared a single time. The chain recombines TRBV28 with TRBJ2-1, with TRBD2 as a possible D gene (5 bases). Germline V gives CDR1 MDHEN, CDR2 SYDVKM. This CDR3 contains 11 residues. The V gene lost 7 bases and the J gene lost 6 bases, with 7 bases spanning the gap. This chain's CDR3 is CASTLANEQFF. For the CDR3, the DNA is TGTGCCAGCACCCTAGCCAATGAGCAGTTCTTC. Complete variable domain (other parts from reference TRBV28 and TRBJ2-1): DVKVTQSSRYLVKRTGEKVFLECVQDMDHENMFWYRQDPGLGLRLIYFSYDVKMKEKGDIPEGYSVSREKKERFSLILESASTNQTSMYLCASTLANEQFFGPGTRLTVL.

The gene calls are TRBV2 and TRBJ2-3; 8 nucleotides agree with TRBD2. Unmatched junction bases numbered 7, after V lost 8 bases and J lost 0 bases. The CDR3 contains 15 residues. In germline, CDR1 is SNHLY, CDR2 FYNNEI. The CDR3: CASLRASGSTDTQYF. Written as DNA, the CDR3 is TGTGCCAGCCTGCGGGCTAGCGGGAGCACAGATACGCAGTATTTT.

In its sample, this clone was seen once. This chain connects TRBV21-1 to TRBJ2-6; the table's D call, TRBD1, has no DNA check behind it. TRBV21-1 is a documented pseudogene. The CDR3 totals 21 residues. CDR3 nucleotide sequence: TGTGCCAGCAGCAAAGCAGGAGATAAAGGGGGCCCCATCTCTGGGGCCAACGTCCTGACTTTC. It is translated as CASSKAGDKGGPISGANVLTF.

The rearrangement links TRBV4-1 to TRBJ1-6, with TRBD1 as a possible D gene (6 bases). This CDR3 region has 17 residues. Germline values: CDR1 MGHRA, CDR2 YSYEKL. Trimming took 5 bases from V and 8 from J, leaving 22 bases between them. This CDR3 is CASSGQVSGTPDSPLHF. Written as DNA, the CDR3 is TGCGCCAGCAGCGGCCAGGTTTCCGGGACACCTGATTCACCCCTCCACTTT.

Here the CDR3 reads CASKTLGDGANVLTF. For the CDR3, the DNA is TGTGCCAGCAAAACCCTCGGGGATGGGGCCAACGTCCTGACTTTC. The V call is TRBV2, the J call TRBJ2-6; D is possibly TRBD2 (5 bases). Per the germline V gene, CDR1 is SNHLY and CDR2 is FYNNEI. V was shortened by 7 bases and J by 3 bases, with 13 bases between the two germline ends. The CDR3 runs to 15 residues.

CDR3 DNA: TGTGCCAGCAGCGGCCGGGACAGGGACTACTATGGCTACACCTTC. Translation: CASSGRDRDYYGYTF. The chain employs TRBV5-6 and TRBJ1-2; 9 bases align to TRBD1. From germline, CDR1 is SGHDT and CDR2 YYEEEE. V was clipped by 4 bases and J by 3 bases; unmatched bases: 7. The CDR3 runs 15 residues.

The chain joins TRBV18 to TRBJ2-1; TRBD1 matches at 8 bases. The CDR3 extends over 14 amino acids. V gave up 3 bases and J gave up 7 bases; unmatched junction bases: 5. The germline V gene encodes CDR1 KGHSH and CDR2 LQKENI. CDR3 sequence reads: CASSPGTGVNEQFF. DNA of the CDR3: TGTGCCAGCTCACCCGGGACAGGTGTAAATGAGCAGTTCTTC.